This T cell receptor beta chain was captured by sequencing in a study of response to subunit inactivated influenza vaccine. Study observations and caveats: Authors suggested seasonal influenza vaccinations each recruit few new T cells.

TCRdb processed the RT-PCR reads anew with MiXCR; each CDR3 protein has one entry. The sample consists of about 620,000 distinct CDR3 sequences, about 12% of them appearing once. About this clonotype itself: Its antigen is unknown.

The source of this sequence is a man aged 50 or older who received an inactivated influenza vaccine. The sequenced sample was PBMCs from blood, obtained on the day of vaccination.

CDR3 nucleotides: TGTGCCAGCAGCCAATGGACAGGCAACGAGCAGTACTTC. Protein product: CASSQWTGNEQYF. The rearrangement links TRBV3-1 to TRBJ2-7, with TRBD1 matching over 7 bases. V dropped 2 bases and J dropped 5; count of bases not matched to a gene: 3. This CDR3 has 13 residues. Germline-derived CDR1 and CDR2 are LGHDT and YNNKEL (reference sequence).